These 5 T cell receptor beta chains were sequenced from one sample in a study of blood T cell repertoires in COVID-19. This table comes from immunoSEQ multiplex PCR, and its TCRdb copy is limited to in-frame clones, with some not included. The sample contains 320,000 or so clones, about 90% of which appear only once. Sequencing was carried out using PBMCs or T cells enriched from blood (not recorded which). These receptors were taken from a woman aged 25 to 39 who had recovered from COVID-19.

This chain links TRBV12-3 or TRBV12-4 with TRBJ1-2, with D uncertain. The CDR3 contains 13 residues. The V and J ends lost 5 bases and 3 bases respectively, with 10 bases between them. In DNA, the CDR3 is TGTGCCAGCAGTAGAGGGAGGGACTATGGCTACACCTTC. It codes for CASSRGRDYGYTF.

V usage is TRBV24-1 and J usage is TRBJ2-7; TRBD1 is a possible D gene (5 bases). The V and J ends lost 3 bases and 0 bases respectively, with 14 bases between them. Germline V gives CDR1 KGHDR, CDR2 SFDVKD. This CDR3 has 16 residues. This CDR3 is CATSDARGRGSYEQYF. DNA for the CDR3: TGTGCCACCAGTGATGCGCGTGGAAGGGGCTCCTACGAGCAGTACTTC.

This chain joins TRBV7-9 and TRBJ1-1, with 9 bases aligning to TRBD1. The V gene's germline CDR1 is SEHNR and CDR2 FQNEAQ (reference sequence). V was clipped by 5 bases and J by 1 base; unmatched bases: 11. The CDR3 loop spans 17 amino acids. CDR3 sequence reads: CASSLVPGQGSNTEAFF. The CDR3 DNA reads TGTGCCAGCAGCCTTGTCCCGGGACAGGGATCGAACACTGAAGCTTTCTTT. The entire variable domain, with the rest obtained from reference TRBV7-9 and TRBJ1-1, is as follows: DTGVSQNPRHKITKRGQNVTFRCDPISEHNRLYWYRQTLGQGPEFLTYFQNEAQLEKSRLLSDRFSAERPKGSFSTLEIQRTEQGDSAMYLCASSLVPGQGSNTEAFFGQGTRLTVV.

V is TRBV5-1 and J is TRBJ2-1; 13 positions match TRBD2. After removal of 3 bases from V and 2 bases from J, the junction contained 8 bases not matched to a gene. Germline CDR1 and CDR2: SGHRS and YFSETQ. CDR3 length: 18 residues. The CDR3 DNA reads TGCGCCAGCAGCTATCTGACTAGCGGGGGGCCACCCTACAATGAGCAGTTCTTC. Its translation is CASSYLTSGGPPYNEQFF. Variable domain in full (rest from reference TRBV5-1 and TRBJ2-1): KAGVTQTPRYLIKTRGQQVTLSCSPISGHRSVSWYQQTPGQGLQFLFEYFSETQRNKGNFPGRFSGRQFSNSRSEMNVSTLELGDSALYLCASSYLTSGGPPYNEQFFGPGTRLTVL.

The J gene is TRBJ2-5, the V gene TRBV5-1; 8 bases match TRBD2. CDR1 and CDR2 from the germline V gene are SGHRS and YFSETQ. This CDR3 comprises 14 residues. The junction had 2 bases not matched to a gene; V was cut back by 2 bases and J by 2 bases. DNA of the CDR3: TGCGCCAGCAGCTTCTCTAGCGGGCAAGAGACCCAGTACTTC. Protein product: CASSFSSGQETQYF.